The 16 T cell receptor beta chains below were found in one sample sequenced in a study of T cells after yellow fever vaccination. TCRdb independently ran MiXCR on the 5' RACE reads; one entry per CDR3 protein. The repertoire holds about 130,000 distinct CDR3 sequences, with approximately 9% as singletons. The material was CD8+ T cells sorted from PBMCs, obtained on the day of the yellow fever booster vaccination. The source is a man younger than 30 who received the YFV17D yellow fever vaccine.

This clonotype has ten or more counts. The chain has TRBV28 and TRBJ2-4; TRBD2 might be the D (5 bases). V was shortened by 2 bases and J by 1 base, with 12 bases between the two germline ends. The CDR3 runs to 16 residues. Germline CDR1 reads MDHEN; CDR2 reads SYDVKM. CDR3 nucleotides: TGTGCCAGCAGTTTAGGGCTAGCCGTCGCCAAAAACATTCAGTACTTC. It is translated as CASSLGLAVAKNIQYF.

The chain uses TRBV15 and TRBJ2-1; 7 nucleotides align to TRBD1. With V trimmed by 5 bases and J by 0 bases, 4 bases remained unmatched. This CDR3 has 15 amino acids. Per the germline V gene, CDR1 is LNHNV and CDR2 is YYDKDF (reference sequence). This CDR3 is CATSGTGDSYNEQFF. The CDR3 DNA reads TGTGCCACCAGCGGAACAGGGGACTCCTACAATGAGCAGTTCTTC.

This clonotype turned up a few times. The chain has TRBV5-4 and TRBJ2-4, with D uncertain. V was shortened by 4 bases and J by 0 bases, with 11 bases between the two germline ends. CDR1 is SGHNT and CDR2 is YYREEE in the germline V gene (reference sequence). This CDR3 contains 15 residues. The CDR3 region is CASSPGPPAKNIQYF. Written as DNA, the CDR3 is TGTGCCAGCAGCCCGGGCCCTCCAGCCAAAAACATTCAGTACTTC.

J is TRBJ2-5 and V is TRBV4-3; 7 bases agree with TRBD2. The length of the CDR3 is 15 residues. Per germline, CDR1 LGHNA and CDR2 YSLEER. Germline trimming cut 4 bases from V and 5 bases from J; bases unmatched to any gene: 10. DNA of the CDR3: TGCGCCAGCAGCCCCCTTTGGGGGGGTTGGGAGACCCAGTACTTC. Protein product: CASSPLWGGWETQYF.

This clonotype was picked up a small number of times. The rearrangement uses TRBV7-8 and TRBJ2-7; no firm D call. Trimming shortened V by 8 bases and J by 3 bases, and 5 bases separated the two germline ends. This CDR3 contains 10 residues. Germline loops: CDR1 SGHVS, CDR2 FQNEAQ. The CDR3 reads CASGVYEQYF. The CDR3 DNA reads TGTGCCAGCGGGGTCTACGAGCAGTACTTC.

The sample holds many counts of this clonotype. This sequence joins TRBV7-2 and TRBJ2-1, with 7 bases fitting TRBD2. This CDR3 is built from 15 residues. Germline V CDR1 and CDR2: SGHTA, FQGNSA. The V and J ends lost 2 bases and 5 bases, in that order; junction bases with no gene match: 6. The CDR3 reads CASSLNRGVDNEQFF. Here the CDR3 DNA reads TGTGCCAGCAGCTTAAATCGGGGGGTAGACAATGAGCAGTTCTTC.

This clonotype was recorded a few times. V usage is TRBV5-1 and J usage is TRBJ1-2, with D possibly TRBD1 on 6 matching bases. The CDR3 extends over 17 amino acids. CDR1 and CDR2 (germline): SGHRS, YFSETQ. Trimming stripped 4 bases from V and 4 bases from J, with 23 bases between. The CDR3 nucleotides read TGCGCCAGCAGCCCAGGGCCAGGGGTATTCAAAAGCTATGGCTACACCTTC. Residues: CASSPGPGVFKSYGYTF. The full variable domain, with the rest looked up from reference TRBV5-1 and TRBJ1-2, is KAGVTQTPRYLIKTRGQQVTLSCSPISGHRSVSWYQQTPGQGLQFLFEYFSETQRNKGNFPGRFSGRQFSNSRSEMNVSTLELGDSALYLCASSPGPGVFKSYGYTFGSGTRLTVV.

This chain uses TRBV9 with TRBJ2-3, with 9 nucleotides matching TRBD2. The CDR3 has 14 residues. Germline lookup yields CDR1 SGDLS and CDR2 YYNGEE. V lost 2 bases and J lost 7; bases outside the gene matches: 5. The CDR3 region is CASSVGGGANTQYF. In DNA, the CDR3 is TGTGCCAGCAGCGTCGGCGGGGGGGCAAATACGCAGTATTTT.

The CDR3: CASSNGLAGAHTLYEQYF. The CDR3 region has the DNA TGCGCCAGCAGTAACGGACTAGCGGGGGCCCATACCCTCTACGAGCAGTACTTC. This sequence joins TRBV10-2 and TRBJ2-7, with 13 bases aligning to TRBD2. Germline loops: CDR1 WSHSY, CDR2 SAAADI. Trimming took 5 bases from V and 3 from J; bases not matched to a gene: 13. This CDR3 comprises 18 residues.

This clonotype occurred a few times. The chain links TRBV6-2 or TRBV6-3 to TRBJ2-6; D not certain. CDR1 and CDR2 (germline): MNHEY, SVGEGT. The germline V and J ends were trimmed by 5 bases and 0 bases, with 5 bases remaining between them. The CDR3 spans 14 residues. CDR3 sequence: CASSLSSGANVLTF. DNA of the CDR3: TGTGCCAGCAGTCTCAGCTCTGGGGCCAACGTCCTGACTTTC.

This clonotype appeared a few times. This chain connects TRBV12-3 or TRBV12-4 to TRBJ2-2; D unclear. This CDR3 comprises 15 residues. Between the trimmed V and J ends, which lost 4 bases and 7 bases, there was a span of 16 bases. In nucleotides, the CDR3 is TGTGCCAGCAGTTCGCTTAAGGACGGCGTCGGGGAGCTGTTTTTT. It specifies CASSSLKDGVGELFF.

This clonotype has at least ten counts. V and J are TRBV4-1 and TRBJ1-1; D ambiguous. The CDR3 has 14 amino acids. Germline V CDR1 and CDR2: MGHRA, YSYEKL. Deletions cut 2 bases from V and 2 bases from J, with 9 bases between. This CDR3 reads CASSQLYSNTEAFF. The CDR3 coding sequence is TGCGCCAGCAGCCAATTGTACAGTAACACTGAAGCTTTCTTT.

This clonotype was recorded many times. The chain is built from TRBV5-1 and TRBJ1-6, with 7 bases lining up with TRBD1. The length of the CDR3 is 16 residues. The V gene end was trimmed by 4 bases and the J gene end by 7 bases; junction bases not matched to a gene: 11. Germline assignment: CDR1 SGHRS and CDR2 YFSETQ. The CDR3, as DNA: TGCGCCAGCAGCAAGGCGAGGGGGCTCAGGAATTCACCCCTCCACTTT. This encodes CASSKARGLRNSPLHF.

In its sample, this clonotype was seen a few times. The chain carries TRBV5-1 and TRBJ2-3; TRBD1 agrees at 8 bases. Germline CDR1 reads SGHRS; CDR2 reads YFSETQ. Unmatched junction bases numbered 12, after V lost 3 bases and J lost 3 bases. The CDR3 runs 17 residues. The CDR3, as DNA: TGCGCCAGCAGCTCCCATTTGACAGGGGCGGAGACAGATACGCAGTATTTT. Its translation is CASSSHLTGAETDTQYF.

This clonotype has a handful of counts. The V and J genes are TRBV6-5 and TRBJ1-4, with D possibly being TRBD1 (6 bases). CDR3 length: 15 residues. V lost 6 bases and J lost 6, with 17 bases in between. Germline V gives CDR1 MNHEY, CDR2 SVGAGI. CDR3 DNA sequence: TGTGCCAGCAGCCCGTTAGGGGGGCGCGATGAAAAACTGTTTTTT. Protein sequence: CASSPLGGRDEKLFF.

At least ten counts were recorded for this clonotype. The chain joins TRBV7-2 to TRBJ2-5; possibly TRBD2 for D (5 bases). Trimming took off 3 bases at V and 3 bases at J, with 14 bases between the two ends. CDR1 is SGHTA and CDR2 is FQGNSA in the germline V gene. The CDR3 extends over 15 amino acids. The CDR3 bases are TGTGCCAGCAGCTTCTGGCGGGTGCAAAAAGAGACCCAGTACTTC. This translates into CASSFWRVQKETQYF.